The clone carrying this T cell receptor (beta chain) was detected only a few times. These data belong to a study of shared clonotypes between healthy human individuals. It was approximately 300 ng DNA, 25,000 to 35,000 T cell genomes, that went into each replicate PCR of unsorted PBMC. Profiling relied on immunoSEQ multiplex PCR, and the TCRdb table lists in-frame clones only, not all of them. The sample lists hundreds of thousands of clones; 70% to 80% were seen once. Trimming stripped 1 base from V and 3 bases from J, with 14 bases between. CDR3 length: 16 amino acids. In germline, CDR1 is SNHLY, CDR2 FYNNEI.

Sequencing used PBMCs. The origin of this receptor is a woman aged 40 to 50 in good health. Some clones in this sample may be carry-over from other donors' samples. V is TRBV2 and J is TRBJ2-3; D is ambiguous. In DNA, the CDR3 is TGTGCCAGCAGTGAAGATCGGTTAATCGTGACAGATACGCAGTATTTT. It encodes CASSEDRLIVTDTQYF.